Sample share makes the clone carrying this TCR beta chain medium-sized (0.01 to 0.1%). Its cognate antigen is unknown. This sample was included in a study of T cell repertoires in aging, cancer and after chemotherapy. Looking at the study overall: Repeat sampling of healthy donors over several months to years showed clear clonal overlap.

TRB rearrangements spanning V, D and J were amplified using mixed TRB-A/B primers. In TCRdb, the multiplex PCR reads were re-called with MiXCR into one record per CDR3 protein. The table includes about 5,000 distinct CDR3 sequences, roughly 24% detected once. TCR beta rearrangements were amplified from peripheral blood genomic DNA. Notes on the study in general: Loss of evenness, beyond lost richness, contributed to age-related TCR diversity decline in cancer patients.

The germline V and J ends were trimmed by 3 bases and 4 bases, with 16 bases remaining between them. Germline V gene data show CDR1 as SGHDT and CDR2 as YYEEEE. The CDR3 has 15 amino acids. The specimen sequenced was blood. The chain links TRBV5-6 to TRBJ1-2, with D possibly matching TRBD1 (5 bases). This TCR came from a human donor in good health. Written as DNA, the CDR3 is TGTGCCAGCAGCTCCTTATTGGACATGGGCTATGGCTACACCTTC. Its translation is CASSSLLDMGYGYTF.